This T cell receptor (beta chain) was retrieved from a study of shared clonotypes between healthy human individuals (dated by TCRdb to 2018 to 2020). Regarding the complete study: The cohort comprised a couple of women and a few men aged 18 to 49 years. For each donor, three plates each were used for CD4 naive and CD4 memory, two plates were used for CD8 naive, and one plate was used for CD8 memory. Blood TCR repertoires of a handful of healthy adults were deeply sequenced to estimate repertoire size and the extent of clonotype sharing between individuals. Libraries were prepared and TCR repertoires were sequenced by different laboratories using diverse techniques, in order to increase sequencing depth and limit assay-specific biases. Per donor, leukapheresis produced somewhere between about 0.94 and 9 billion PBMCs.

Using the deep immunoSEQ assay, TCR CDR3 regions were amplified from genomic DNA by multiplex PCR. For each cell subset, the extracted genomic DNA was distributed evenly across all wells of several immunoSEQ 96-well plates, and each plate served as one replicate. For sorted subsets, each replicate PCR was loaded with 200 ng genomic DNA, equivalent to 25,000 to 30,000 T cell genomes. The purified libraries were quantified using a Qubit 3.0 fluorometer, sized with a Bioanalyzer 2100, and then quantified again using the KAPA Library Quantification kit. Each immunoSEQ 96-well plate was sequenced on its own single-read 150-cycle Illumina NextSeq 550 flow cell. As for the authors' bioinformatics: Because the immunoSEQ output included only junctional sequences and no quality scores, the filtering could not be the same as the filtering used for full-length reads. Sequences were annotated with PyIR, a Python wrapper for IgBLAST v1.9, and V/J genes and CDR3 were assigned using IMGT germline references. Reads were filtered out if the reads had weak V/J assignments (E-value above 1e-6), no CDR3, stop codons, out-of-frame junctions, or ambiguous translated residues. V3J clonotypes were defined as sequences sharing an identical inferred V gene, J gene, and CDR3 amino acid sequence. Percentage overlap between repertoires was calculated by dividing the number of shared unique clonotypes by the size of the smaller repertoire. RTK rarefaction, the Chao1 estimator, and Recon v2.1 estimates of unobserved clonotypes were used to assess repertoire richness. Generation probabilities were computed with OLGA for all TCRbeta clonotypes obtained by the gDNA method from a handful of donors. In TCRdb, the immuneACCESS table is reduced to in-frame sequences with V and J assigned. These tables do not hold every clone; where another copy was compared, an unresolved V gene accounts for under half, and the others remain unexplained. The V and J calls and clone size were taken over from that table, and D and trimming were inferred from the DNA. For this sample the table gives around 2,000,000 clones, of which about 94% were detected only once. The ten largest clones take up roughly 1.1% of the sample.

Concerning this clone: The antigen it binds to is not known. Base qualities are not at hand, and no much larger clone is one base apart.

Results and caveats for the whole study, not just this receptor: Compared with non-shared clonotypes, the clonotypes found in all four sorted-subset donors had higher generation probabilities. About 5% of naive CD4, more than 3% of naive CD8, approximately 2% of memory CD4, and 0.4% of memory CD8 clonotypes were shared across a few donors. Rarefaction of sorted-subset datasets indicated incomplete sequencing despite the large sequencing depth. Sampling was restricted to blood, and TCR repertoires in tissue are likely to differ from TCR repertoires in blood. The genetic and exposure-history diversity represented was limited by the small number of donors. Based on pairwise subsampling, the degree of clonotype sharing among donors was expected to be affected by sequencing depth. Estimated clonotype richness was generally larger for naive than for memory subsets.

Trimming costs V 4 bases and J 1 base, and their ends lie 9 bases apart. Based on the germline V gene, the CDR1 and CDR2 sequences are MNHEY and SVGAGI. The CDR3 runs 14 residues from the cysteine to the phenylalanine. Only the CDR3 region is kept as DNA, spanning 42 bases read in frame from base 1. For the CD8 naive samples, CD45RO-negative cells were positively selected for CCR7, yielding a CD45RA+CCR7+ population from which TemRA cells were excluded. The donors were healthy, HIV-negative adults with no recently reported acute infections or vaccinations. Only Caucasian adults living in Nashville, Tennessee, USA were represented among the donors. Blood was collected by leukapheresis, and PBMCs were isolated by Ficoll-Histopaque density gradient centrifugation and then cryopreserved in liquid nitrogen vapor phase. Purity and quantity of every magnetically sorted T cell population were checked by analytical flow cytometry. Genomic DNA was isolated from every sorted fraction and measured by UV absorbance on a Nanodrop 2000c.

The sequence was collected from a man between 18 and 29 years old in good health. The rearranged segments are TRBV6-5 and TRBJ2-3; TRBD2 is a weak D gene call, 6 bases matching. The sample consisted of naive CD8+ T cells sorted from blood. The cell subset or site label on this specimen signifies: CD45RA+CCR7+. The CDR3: CASSWGGGTDTQYF. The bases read TGTGCCAGCAGTTGGGGCGGGGGCACAGATACGCAGTATTTT.